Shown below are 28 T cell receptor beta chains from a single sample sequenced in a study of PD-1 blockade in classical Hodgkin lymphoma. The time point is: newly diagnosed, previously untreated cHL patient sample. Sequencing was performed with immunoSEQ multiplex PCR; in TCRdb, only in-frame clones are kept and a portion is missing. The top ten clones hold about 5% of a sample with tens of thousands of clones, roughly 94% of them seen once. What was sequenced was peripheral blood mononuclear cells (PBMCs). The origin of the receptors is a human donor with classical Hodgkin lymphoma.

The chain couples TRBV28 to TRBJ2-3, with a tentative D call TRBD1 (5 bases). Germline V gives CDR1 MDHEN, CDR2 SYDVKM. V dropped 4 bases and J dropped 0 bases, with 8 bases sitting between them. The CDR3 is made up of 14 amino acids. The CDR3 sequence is CASSSGSSTDTQYF. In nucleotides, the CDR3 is TGTGCCAGCAGTTCAGGGTCTAGCACAGATACGCAGTATTTT.

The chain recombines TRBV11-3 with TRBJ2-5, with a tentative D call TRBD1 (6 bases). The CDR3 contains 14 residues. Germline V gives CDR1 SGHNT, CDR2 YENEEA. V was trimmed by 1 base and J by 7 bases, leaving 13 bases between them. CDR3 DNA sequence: TGTGCCAGCAGCTTAGGGGGGCCTCTCCCGACCCAGTACTTC. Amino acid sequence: CASSLGGPLPTQYF.

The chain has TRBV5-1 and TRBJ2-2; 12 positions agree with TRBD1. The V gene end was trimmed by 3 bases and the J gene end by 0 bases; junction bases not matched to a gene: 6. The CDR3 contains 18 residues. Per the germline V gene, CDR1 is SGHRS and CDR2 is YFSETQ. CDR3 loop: CASSWDRGLGANTGELFF. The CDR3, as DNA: TGCGCCAGCAGCTGGGACAGGGGGCTAGGTGCGAACACCGGGGAGCTGTTTTTT.

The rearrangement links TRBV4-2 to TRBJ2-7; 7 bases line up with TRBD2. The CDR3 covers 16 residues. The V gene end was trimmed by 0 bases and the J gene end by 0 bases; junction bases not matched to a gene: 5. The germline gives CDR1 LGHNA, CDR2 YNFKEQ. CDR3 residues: CASSQEAGGSSYEQYF. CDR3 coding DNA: TGTGCCAGCAGCCAAGAGGCCGGGGGGTCCTCCTACGAGCAGTACTTC.

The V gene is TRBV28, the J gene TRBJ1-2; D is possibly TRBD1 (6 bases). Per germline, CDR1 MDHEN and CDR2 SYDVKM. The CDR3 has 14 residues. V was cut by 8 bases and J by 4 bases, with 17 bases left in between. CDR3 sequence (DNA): TGTGCCAGCCACGAGGGGGGGCCTCTCTATGGCTACACCTTC. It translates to CASHEGGPLYGYTF.

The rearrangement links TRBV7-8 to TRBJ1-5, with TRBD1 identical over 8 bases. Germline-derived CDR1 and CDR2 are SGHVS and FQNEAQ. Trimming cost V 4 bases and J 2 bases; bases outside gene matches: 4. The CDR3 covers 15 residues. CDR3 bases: TGTGCCAGCAGCTCACCGGGACAGGGCAATCAGCCCCAGCATTTT. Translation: CASSSPGQGNQPQHF.

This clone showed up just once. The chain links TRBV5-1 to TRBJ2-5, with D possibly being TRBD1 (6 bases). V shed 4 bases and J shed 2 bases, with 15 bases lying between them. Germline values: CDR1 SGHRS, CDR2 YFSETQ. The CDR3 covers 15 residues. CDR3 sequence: CASSPPRQEQETQYF. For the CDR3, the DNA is TGCGCCAGCAGCCCTCCACGACAGGAGCAAGAGACCCAGTACTTC.

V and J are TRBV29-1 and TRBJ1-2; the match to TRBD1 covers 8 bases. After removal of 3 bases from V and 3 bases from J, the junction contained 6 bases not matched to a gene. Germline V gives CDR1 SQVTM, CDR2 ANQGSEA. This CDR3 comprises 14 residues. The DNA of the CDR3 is TGCAGCGTTGAGTCGATACAGGGGGACTATGGCTACACCTTC. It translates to CSVESIQGDYGYTF. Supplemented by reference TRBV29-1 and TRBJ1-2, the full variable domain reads SAVISQKPSRDICQRGTSLTIQCQVDSQVTMMFWYRQQPGQSLTLIATANQGSEATYESGFVIDKFPISRPNLTFSTLTVSNMSPEDSSIYLCSVESIQGDYGYTFGSGTRLTVV.

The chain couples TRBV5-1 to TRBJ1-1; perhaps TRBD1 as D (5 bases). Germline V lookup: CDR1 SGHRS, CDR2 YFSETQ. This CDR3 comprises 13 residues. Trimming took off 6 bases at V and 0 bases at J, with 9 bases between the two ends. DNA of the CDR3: TGCGCCAGCAAGGCGGGGGTGAACACTGAAGCTTTCTTT. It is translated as CASKAGVNTEAFF.

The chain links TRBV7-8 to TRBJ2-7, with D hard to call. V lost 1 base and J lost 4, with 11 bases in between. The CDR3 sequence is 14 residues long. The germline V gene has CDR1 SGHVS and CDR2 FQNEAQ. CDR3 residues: CASSLGSQVYEQYF. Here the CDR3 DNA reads TGTGCCAGCAGCTTAGGCAGCCAAGTGTACGAGCAGTACTTC.

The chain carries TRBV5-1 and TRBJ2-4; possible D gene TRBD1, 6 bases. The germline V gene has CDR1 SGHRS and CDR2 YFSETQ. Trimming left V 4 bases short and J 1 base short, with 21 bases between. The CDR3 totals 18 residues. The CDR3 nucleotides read TGCGCCAGCAGCCGTATTTTTACAGGGCCGGGGGCCAAAAACATTCAGTACTTC. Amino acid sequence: CASSRIFTGPGAKNIQYF.

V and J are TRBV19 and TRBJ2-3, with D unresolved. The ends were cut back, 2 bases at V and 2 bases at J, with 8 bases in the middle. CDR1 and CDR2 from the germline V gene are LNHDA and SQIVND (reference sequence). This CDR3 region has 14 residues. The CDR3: CASSIYVTTDTQYF. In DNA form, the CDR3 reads TGTGCCAGTAGTATATACGTTACCACAGATACGCAGTATTTT.

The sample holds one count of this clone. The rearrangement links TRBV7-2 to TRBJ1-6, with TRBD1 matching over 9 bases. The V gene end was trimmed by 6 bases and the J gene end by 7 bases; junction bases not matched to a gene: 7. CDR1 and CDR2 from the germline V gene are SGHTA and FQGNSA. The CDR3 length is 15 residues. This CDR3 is CASSSWTGENSPLHF. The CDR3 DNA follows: TGTGCCAGCAGTTCCTGGACAGGGGAAAATTCACCCCTCCACTTT.

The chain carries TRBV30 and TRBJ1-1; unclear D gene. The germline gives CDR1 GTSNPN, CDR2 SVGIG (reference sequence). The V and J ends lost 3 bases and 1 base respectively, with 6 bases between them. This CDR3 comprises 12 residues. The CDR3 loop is CAWRPRNTEAFF. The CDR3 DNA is TGTGCCTGGAGACCCAGGAACACTGAAGCTTTCTTT.

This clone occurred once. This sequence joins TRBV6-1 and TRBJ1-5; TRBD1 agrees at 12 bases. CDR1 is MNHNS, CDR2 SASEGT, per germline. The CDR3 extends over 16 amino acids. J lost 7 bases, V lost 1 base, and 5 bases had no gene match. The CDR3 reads CASSEGDGTGGQPQHF. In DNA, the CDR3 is TGTGCCAGCAGTGAAGGAGATGGGACAGGGGGCCAGCCCCAGCATTTT.

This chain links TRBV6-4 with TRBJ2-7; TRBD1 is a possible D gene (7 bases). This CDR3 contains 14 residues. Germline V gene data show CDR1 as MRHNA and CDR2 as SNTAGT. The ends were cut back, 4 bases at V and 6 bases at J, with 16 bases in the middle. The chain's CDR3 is CASSVQGDSGEQYF. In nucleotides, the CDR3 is TGTGCCAGCAGTGTCCAGGGGGACTCGGGCGAGCAGTACTTC.

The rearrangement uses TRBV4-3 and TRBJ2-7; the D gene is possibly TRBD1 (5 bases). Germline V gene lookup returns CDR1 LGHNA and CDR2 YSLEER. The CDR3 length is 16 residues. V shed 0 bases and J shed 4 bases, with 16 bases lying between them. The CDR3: CASSQEGAGSGYEQYF. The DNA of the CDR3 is TGCGCCAGCAGCCAAGAAGGGGCAGGGTCCGGGTACGAGCAGTACTTC.

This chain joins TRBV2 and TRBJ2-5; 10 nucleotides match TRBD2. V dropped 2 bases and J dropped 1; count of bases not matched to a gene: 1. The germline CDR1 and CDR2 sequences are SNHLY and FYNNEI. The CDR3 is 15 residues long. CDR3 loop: CASSETSGVQETQYF. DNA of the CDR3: TGTGCCAGCAGTGAAACTAGCGGGGTCCAAGAGACCCAGTACTTC.

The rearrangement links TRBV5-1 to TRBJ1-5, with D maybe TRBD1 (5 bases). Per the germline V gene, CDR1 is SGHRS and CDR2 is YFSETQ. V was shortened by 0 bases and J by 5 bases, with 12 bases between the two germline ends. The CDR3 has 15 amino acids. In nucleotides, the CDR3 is TGCGCCAGCAGCTTGGGAGCGGGGGACTATCAGCCCCAGCATTTT. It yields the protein CASSLGAGDYQPQHF. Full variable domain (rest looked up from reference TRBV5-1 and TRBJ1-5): KAGVTQTPRYLIKTRGQQVTLSCSPISGHRSVSWYQQTPGQGLQFLFEYFSETQRNKGNFPGRFSGRQFSNSRSEMNVSTLELGDSALYLCASSLGAGDYQPQHFGDGTRLSIL.

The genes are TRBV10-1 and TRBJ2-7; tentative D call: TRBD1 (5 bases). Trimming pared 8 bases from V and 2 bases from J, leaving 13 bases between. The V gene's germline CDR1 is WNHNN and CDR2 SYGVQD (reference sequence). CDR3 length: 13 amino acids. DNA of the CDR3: TGCGCCAGCGGAATACAGGCCGCCTACGAGCAGTACTTC. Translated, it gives CASGIQAAYEQYF.

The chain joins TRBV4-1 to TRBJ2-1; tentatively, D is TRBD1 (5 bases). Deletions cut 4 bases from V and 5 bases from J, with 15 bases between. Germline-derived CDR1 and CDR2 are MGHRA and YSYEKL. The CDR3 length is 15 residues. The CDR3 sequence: CASSLWQGKHNEQFF. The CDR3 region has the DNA TGCGCCAGCAGCCTCTGGCAGGGTAAGCACAATGAGCAGTTCTTC.

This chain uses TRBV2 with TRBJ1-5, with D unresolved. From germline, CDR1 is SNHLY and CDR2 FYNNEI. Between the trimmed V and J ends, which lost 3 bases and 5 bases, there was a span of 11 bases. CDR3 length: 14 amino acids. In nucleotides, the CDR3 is TGTGCCAGCAGTGATAGTCGCTCAGATCAGCCCCAGCATTTT. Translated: CASSDSRSDQPQHF.

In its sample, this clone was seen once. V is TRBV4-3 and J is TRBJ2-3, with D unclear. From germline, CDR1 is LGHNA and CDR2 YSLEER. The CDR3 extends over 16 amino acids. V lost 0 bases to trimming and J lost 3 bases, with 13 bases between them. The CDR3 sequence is CASSQEFALGTDTQYF. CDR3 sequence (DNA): TGCGCCAGCAGCCAAGAATTCGCCCTGGGTACAGATACGCAGTATTTT.

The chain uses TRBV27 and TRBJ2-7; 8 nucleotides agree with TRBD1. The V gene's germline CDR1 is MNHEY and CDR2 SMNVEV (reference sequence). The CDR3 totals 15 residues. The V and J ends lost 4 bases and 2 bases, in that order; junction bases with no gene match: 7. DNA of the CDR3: TGTGCCAGCAGTTCCGGACGGGACAGGCCCTACGAGCAGTACTTC. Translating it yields CASSSGRDRPYEQYF.

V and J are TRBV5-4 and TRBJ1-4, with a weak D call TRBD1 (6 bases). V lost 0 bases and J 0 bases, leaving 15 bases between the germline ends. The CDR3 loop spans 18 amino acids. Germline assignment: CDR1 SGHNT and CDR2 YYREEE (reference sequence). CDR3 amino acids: CASSLAPWTAATNEKLFF. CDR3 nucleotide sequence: TGTGCCAGCAGCTTGGCCCCCTGGACAGCAGCAACTAATGAAAAACTGTTTTTT. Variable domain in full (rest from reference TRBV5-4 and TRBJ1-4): ETGVTQSPTHLIKTRGQQVTLRCSSQSGHNTVSWYQQALGQGPQFIFQYYREEENGRGNFPPRFSGLQFPNYSSELNVNALELDDSALYLCASSLAPWTAATNEKLFFGSGTQLSVL.

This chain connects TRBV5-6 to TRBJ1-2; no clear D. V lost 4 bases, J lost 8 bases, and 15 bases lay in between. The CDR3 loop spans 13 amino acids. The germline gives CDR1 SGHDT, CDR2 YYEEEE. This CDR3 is CASSPLLSGGYTF. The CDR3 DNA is TGTGCCAGCAGCCCCCTACTCTCCGGCGGCTACACCTTC.

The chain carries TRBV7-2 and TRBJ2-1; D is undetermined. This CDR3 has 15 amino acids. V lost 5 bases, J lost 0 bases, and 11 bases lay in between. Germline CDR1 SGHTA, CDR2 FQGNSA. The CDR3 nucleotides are TGTGCCAGCAGCCGAGATGGAAGCTCCTACAATGAGCAGTTCTTC. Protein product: CASSRDGSSYNEQFF. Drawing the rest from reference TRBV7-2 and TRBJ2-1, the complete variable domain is GAGVSQSPSNKVTEKGKDVELRCDPISGHTALYWYRQSLGQGLEFLIYFQGNSAPDKSGLPSDRFSAERTGGSVSTLTIQRTQQEDSAVYLCASSRDGSSYNEQFFGPGTRLTVL.

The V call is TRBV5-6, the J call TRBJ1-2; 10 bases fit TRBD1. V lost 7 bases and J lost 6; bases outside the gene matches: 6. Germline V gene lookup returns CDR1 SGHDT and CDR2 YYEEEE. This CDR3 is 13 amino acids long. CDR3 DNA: TGTGCCAGCCTGGGACAGGGGTCGAATGGCTACACCTTC. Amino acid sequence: CASLGQGSNGYTF. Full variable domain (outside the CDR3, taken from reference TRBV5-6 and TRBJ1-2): DAGVTQSPTHLIKTRGQQVTLRCSPKSGHDTVSWYQQALGQGPQFIFQYYEEEERQRGNFPDRFSGHQFPNYSSELNVNALLLGDSALYLCASLGQGSNGYTFGSGTRLTVV.